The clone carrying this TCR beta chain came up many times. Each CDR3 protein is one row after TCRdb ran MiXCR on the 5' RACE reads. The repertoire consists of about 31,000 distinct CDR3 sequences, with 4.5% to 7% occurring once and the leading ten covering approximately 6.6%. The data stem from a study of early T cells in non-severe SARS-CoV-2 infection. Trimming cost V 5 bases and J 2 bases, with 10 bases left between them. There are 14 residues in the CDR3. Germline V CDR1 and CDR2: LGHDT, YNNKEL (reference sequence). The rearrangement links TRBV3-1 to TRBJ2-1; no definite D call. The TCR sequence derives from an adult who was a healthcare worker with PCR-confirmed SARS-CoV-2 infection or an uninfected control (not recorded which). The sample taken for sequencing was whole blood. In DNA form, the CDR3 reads TGTGCCAGCAGCTACCAGCGCACCTACAATGAGCAGTTCTTC. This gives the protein CASSYQRTYNEQFF.